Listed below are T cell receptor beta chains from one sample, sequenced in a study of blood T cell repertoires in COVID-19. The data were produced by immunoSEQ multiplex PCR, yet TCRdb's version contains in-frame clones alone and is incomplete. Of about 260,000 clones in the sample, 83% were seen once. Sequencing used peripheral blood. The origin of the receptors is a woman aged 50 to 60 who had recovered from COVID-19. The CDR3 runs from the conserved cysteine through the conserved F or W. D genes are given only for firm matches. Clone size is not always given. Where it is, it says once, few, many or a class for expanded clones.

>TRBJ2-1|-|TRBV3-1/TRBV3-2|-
CASSQAGGRSEQFF
TGTGCCAGCAGCCAAGCGGGTGGTAGGAGTGAGCAGTTCTTC
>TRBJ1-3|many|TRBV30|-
CALARVAGNTIYF
TGTGCCCTGGCCAGGGTAGCCGGAAACACCATATATTTT
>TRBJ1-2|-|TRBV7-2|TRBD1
CASSLRQGVDYGYTF
TGTGCCAGCAGCTTGAGACAGGGGGTGGACTATGGCTACACCTTC
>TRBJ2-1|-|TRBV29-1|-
CSAARLLLYNEQFF
TGCAGCGCCGCCCGGTTGCTACTATACAATGAGCAGTTCTTC
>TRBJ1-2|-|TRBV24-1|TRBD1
CATSAPDRETYTF
TGTGCCACCAGTGCCCCGGACAGGGAGACCTACACCTTC
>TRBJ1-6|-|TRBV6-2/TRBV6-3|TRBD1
CASSYGQGDSPLHF
TGTGCCAGCAGTTATGGACAGGGTGATTCACCCCTCCACTTT
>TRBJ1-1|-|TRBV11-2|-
CASSLVSRVSEAFF
TGTGCCAGCAGCTTAGTGTCCAGGGTTTCTGAAGCTTTCTTT
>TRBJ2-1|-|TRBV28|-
CAVTKPGDTAEQFF
TGTGCCGTTACGAAGCCGGGAGACACGGCTGAGCAGTTCTTC
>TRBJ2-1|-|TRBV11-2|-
CASWGASGPNEQFF
TGTGCCAGCTGGGGGGCTAGCGGCCCCAATGAGCAGTTCTTC
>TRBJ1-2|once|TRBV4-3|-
CASSQGDSLNYGYTF
TGCGCCAGCAGCCAAGGAGACAGTCTCAACTATGGCTACACCTTC
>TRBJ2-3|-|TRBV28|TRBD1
CASRKTGADTQYF
TGTGCCAGCAGGAAAACAGGGGCTGATACGCAGTATTTT
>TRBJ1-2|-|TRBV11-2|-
CASSPQGRGYGYTF
TGTGCCAGCAGCCCCCAAGGCAGGGGTTATGGCTACACCTTC
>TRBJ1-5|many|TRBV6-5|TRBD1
CASSSRTGGNQPQHF
TGTGCCAGCAGTTCGCGGACAGGGGGGAATCAGCCCCAGCATTTT
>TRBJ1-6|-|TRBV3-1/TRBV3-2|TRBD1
CASSPRAGGGSPLHF
TGTGCCAGCAGCCCAAGGGCAGGGGGCGGGTCACCCCTCCACTTT
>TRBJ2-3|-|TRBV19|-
CASSIGAGTSTDTQYF
TGTGCCAGTAGTATAGGAGCAGGGACTAGCACAGATACGCAGTATTTT
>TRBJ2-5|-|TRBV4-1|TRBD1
CASSLTGGETQYF
TGCGCCAGCAGCCTGACAGGGGGGGAGACCCAGTACTTC
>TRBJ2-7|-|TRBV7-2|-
CASSGPQAARASEQYF
TGTGCCAGCAGCGGACCGCAGGCCGCCAGGGCCAGCGAGCAGTACTTC
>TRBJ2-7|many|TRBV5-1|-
CASNPDGDSANEQYF
TGCGCCAGCAACCCAGATGGGGACTCGGCTAACGAGCAGTACTTC
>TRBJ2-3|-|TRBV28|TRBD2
CASSLIPGGASDTQYF
TGTGCCAGCAGTTTGATCCCGGGAGGTGCGTCAGATACGCAGTATTTT
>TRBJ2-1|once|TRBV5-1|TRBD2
CASSLVSGLADYNEQFF
TGCGCCAGCAGCTTGGTTTCCGGACTAGCGGACTACAATGAGCAGTTCTTC
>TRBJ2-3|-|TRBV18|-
CASSPRRTDTQYF
TGTGCCAGCTCACCAAGGAGAACAGATACGCAGTATTTT
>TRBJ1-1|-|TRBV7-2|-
CASSPNSGAVEAFF
TGTGCCAGCAGCCCTAATTCTGGGGCCGTTGAAGCTTTCTTT
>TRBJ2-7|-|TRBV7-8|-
CASSLDTLYEQYF
TGTGCCAGCAGCTTGGACACTCTCTACGAGCAGTACTTC
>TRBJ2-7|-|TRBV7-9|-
CASSPDSPGAYEQYF
TGTGCCAGCAGCCCGGACAGCCCCGGGGCCTACGAGCAGTACTTC
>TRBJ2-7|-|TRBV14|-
CASSVGWGPYEQYF
TGTGCCAGCAGCGTGGGGTGGGGGCCTTACGAGCAGTACTTC
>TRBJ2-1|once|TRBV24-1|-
CATSASRLLTYNEQFF
TGTGCCACCAGTGCCTCAAGACTGTTAACCTACAATGAGCAGTTCTTC
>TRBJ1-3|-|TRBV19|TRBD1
CASTTGEASGNTIYF
TGTGCCAGTACAACAGGGGAAGCCTCTGGAAACACCATATATTTT
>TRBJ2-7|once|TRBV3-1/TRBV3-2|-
CASSQVAYEQYF
TGTGCCAGCAGCCAGGTAGCCTACGAGCAGTACTTC
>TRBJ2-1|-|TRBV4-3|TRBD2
CASSAQLAGQYNEQFF
TGCGCCAGCAGCGCCCAACTAGCGGGACAATACAATGAGCAGTTCTTC
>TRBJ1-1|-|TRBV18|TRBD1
CASSLTGTGLTEAFF
TGTGCCAGCTCACTAACGGGGACAGGCCTCACTGAAGCTTTCTTT
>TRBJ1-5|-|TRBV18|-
CASSPTARGNQPQHF
TGTGCCAGCTCACCGACAGCAAGGGGCAATCAGCCCCAGCATTTT
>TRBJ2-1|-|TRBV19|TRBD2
CASSSVPGGNEQFF
TGTGCCAGTAGCTCGGTCCCGGGGGGGAATGAGCAGTTCTTC
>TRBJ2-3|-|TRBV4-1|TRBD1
CASSSRTGATDTQYF
TGCGCCAGCAGCTCTCGGACAGGGGCCACAGATACGCAGTATTTT
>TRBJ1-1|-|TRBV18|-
CASSPRSTPGDTEAFF
TGTGCCAGCTCACCTAGGTCTACCCCGGGAGACACTGAAGCTTTCTTT
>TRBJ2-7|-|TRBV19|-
CASSEGLVGEQYF
TGTGCCAGTAGTGAGGGACTCGTTGGCGAGCAGTACTTC
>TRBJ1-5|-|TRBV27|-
CASSLEHSNQPQHF
TGTGCCAGCAGTTTAGAACATAGCAATCAGCCCCAGCATTTT
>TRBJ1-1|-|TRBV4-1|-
CASSQASWNTEAFF
TGCGCCAGCAGCCAAGCCTCGTGGAACACTGAAGCTTTCTTT
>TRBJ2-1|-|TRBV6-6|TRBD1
CASTGTGINNEQFF
TGTGCCAGCACCGGGACAGGAATAAACAATGAGCAGTTCTTC
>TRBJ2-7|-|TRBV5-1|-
CASSLGLSGYEQYF
TGCGCCAGCAGCTTGGGACTCTCGGGCTACGAGCAGTACTTC
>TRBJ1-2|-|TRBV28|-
CASSGQTNYGYTF
TGTGCCAGCAGTGGACAGACAAACTATGGCTACACCTTC